This is a list of T cell receptor beta chains from one sample in a study of blood T cell repertoires in COVID-19. The protocol was immunoSEQ multiplex PCR, while the TCRdb copy is restricted to in-frame clones and leaves out a portion. The sample has 200,000 to 250,000 clones; around 83% are singletons. The sequenced sample consisted of peripheral blood. Receptor source: a man aged 40-55 years with acute or convalescent COVID-19. CDR3s include the opening cysteine and the closing phenylalanine or tryptophan. D genes are given only for firm matches. A row's size may be missing; if present it is once, few, many or a size class.

j_call d_call v_call clone_size cdr3_aa cdr3_nt
TRBJ2-6 TRBD1 TRBV5-1 - CASSSGGSGANVLTF TGCGCCAGCAGCTCAGGGGGCTCTGGGGCCAACGTCCTGACTTTC
TRBJ2-2 - TRBV7-2 - CASSFWNTGELFF TGTGCCAGCAGCTTCTGGAACACCGGGGAGCTGTTTTTT
TRBJ1-2 TRBD1 TRBV18 - CASSPISGQGSGGGYTF TGTGCCAGCTCACCAATTTCGGGACAGGGGAGCGGAGGGGGCTACACCTTC
TRBJ2-7 - TRBV6-5 few CASSWDNSYEQYF TGTGCCAGCAGTTGGGACAACTCCTACGAGCAGTACTTC
TRBJ2-7 - TRBV11-1 - CASSLAPVAGEQYF TGTGCCAGCAGCTTAGCGCCGGTAGCTGGGGAGCAGTACTTC
TRBJ2-7 - TRBV3-1/TRBV3-2 - CASSQEREQYF TGTGCCAGCAGCCAAGAGAGGGAGCAGTACTTC
TRBJ1-2 - TRBV7-9 once CASSTEGAPTLYGYTF TGTGCCAGCAGCACCGAGGGAGCCCCAACACTATATGGCTACACCTTC
TRBJ1-1 - TRBV5-1 - CASSPWSYETEAFF TGCGCCAGCAGCCCCTGGAGTTATGAGACTGAAGCTTTCTTT
TRBJ1-5 TRBD1 TRBV7-8 - CASSLHPTGQGYQPQHF TGTGCCAGCAGCCTCCACCCCACAGGACAGGGCTATCAGCCCCAGCATTTT
TRBJ2-7 TRBD1 TRBV11-1 once CASSLAPGTAFQYF TGTGCCAGCAGCTTAGCGCCGGGGACAGCCTTTCAGTACTTC
TRBJ1-4 - TRBV2 once CASSEYPGVGEKLFF TGTGCCAGCAGTGAATATCCAGGGGTTGGAGAAAAACTGTTTTTT
TRBJ1-5 TRBD1 TRBV6-1 - CASSEGDSHQPQHF TGTGCCAGCAGTGAAGGGGACAGTCATCAGCCCCAGCATTTT
TRBJ2-1 - TRBV4-2 - CASSPPGGDFF TGTGCCAGCAGCCCCCCCGGGGGTGACTTCTTC
TRBJ2-2 - TRBV30 - CAWSVGGSGELFF TGTGCCTGGAGTGTAGGAGGATCCGGGGAGCTGTTTTTT
TRBJ1-2 - TRBV21-1 - CASSKGQGNPNYGYTF TGTGCCAGCAGCAAAGGACAGGGAAATCCTAACTATGGCTACACCTTC
TRBJ1-1 - TRBV14 - CASSLSPGMNTEAFF TGTGCCAGCAGCCTCTCTCCAGGTATGAACACTGAAGCTTTCTTT
TRBJ1-6 - TRBV25-1 - CASSEGGGSSYNSPLHF TGTGCCAGCAGTGAAGGAGGTGGAAGCTCCTATAATTCACCCCTCCACTTT
TRBJ2-7 - TRBV18 - CASSPLLGSSYEQYF TGTGCCAGCTCACCACTGCTAGGGAGCTCCTACGAGCAGTACTTC
TRBJ2-1 TRBD1 TRBV10-3 - CAIRTGKSNEQFF TGTGCCATCAGGACAGGGAAAAGTAATGAGCAGTTCTTC
TRBJ1-6 - TRBV2 - CASSETGINSPLHF TGTGCCAGCAGTGAAACAGGGATTAATTCACCCCTCCACTTT
TRBJ1-2 - TRBV5-1 - CASSQTQGRGYGYTF TGCGCCAGCAGTCAAACACAGGGTCGGGGTTATGGCTACACCTTC
TRBJ2-1 - TRBV7-2 - CASSLDGLRYNEQFF TGTGCCAGCAGCTTAGATGGCTTGCGGTACAATGAGCAGTTCTTC
TRBJ1-6 - TRBV6-5 - CASRRQSNSPLHF TGTGCCAGCAGGCGGCAGTCCAATTCACCCCTCCACTTT
TRBJ1-4 - TRBV23-1 few CASKIGGNEKLFF TGCGCCAGCAAAATAGGAGGTAATGAAAAACTGTTTTTT
TRBJ1-1 - TRBV29-1 few CSVDVTDMNTEAFF TGCAGCGTTGACGTGACAGACATGAACACTGAAGCTTTCTTT
TRBJ1-1 - TRBV19 - CASIGWADGEAFF TGTGCCAGTATAGGATGGGCCGATGGAGAAGCTTTCTTT
TRBJ1-1 TRBD1 TRBV10-3 - CATNGGTANTEAFF TGTGCCACCAATGGTGGGACAGCGAACACTGAAGCTTTCTTT
TRBJ1-1 TRBD1 TRBV5-1 - CASSLAGGTPEAFF TGCGCCAGCAGCTTGGCAGGGGGAACACCTGAAGCTTTCTTT
TRBJ1-2 TRBD1 TRBV29-1 - CSVEEWTGVTYGYTF TGCAGCGTTGAAGAATGGACAGGGGTTACCTATGGCTACACCTTC
TRBJ1-1 TRBD1 TRBV10-2 - CASTRTGGDTEAFF TGCGCCAGCACCAGAACAGGGGGGGACACTGAAGCTTTCTTT
TRBJ1-5 - TRBV7-2 - CASSLGPGDQPQHF TGTGCCAGCAGCTTAGGGCCAGGGGATCAGCCCCAGCATTTT
TRBJ2-1 - TRBV19 - CASSIGQSSYNEQFF TGTGCCAGTAGTATTGGACAGAGCTCCTACAATGAGCAGTTCTTC
TRBJ1-5 TRBD1 TRBV19 - CASSMTRGLYQPQHF TGTGCCAGTAGTATGACCAGGGGGCTCTATCAGCCCCAGCATTTT
TRBJ2-2 TRBD2 TRBV4-3 - CASSRRSTSGGLGRPGELFF TGCGCCAGCAGCCGAAGGTCAACTAGCGGGGGCTTGGGGAGACCCGGGGAGCTGTTTTTT
TRBJ2-2 TRBD1 TRBV30 - CAWTVPGQGATGELFF TGTGCCTGGACCGTGCCGGGACAGGGGGCCACCGGGGAGCTGTTTTTT
TRBJ1-2 - TRBV7-9 - CASSLFEGSHTF TGTGCCAGCAGCTTATTTGAAGGGAGCCACACCTTC
TRBJ2-3 - TRBV5-4 - CASSLDNGGRNTQYF TGTGCCAGCAGCCTCGATAACGGGGGGCGGAATACGCAGTATTTT
TRBJ1-1 - TRBV5-1 - CASSLVSRASGTEAFF TGCGCCAGCAGCTTGGTTTCGCGGGCCTCGGGCACTGAAGCTTTCTTT
TRBJ1-1 TRBD1 TRBV5-4 - CASSRGGQGALTEAFF TGTGCCAGCAGTCGAGGGGGACAGGGGGCACTCACTGAAGCTTTCTTT
TRBJ1-2 TRBD1 TRBV5-4 - CASSLRQGRKVF TGTGCCAGCAGCCTGAGACAGGGTCGTAAGGTGTTC
TRBJ2-3 TRBD2 TRBV4-1 - CASSPGGAFTDTQYF TGCGCCAGCAGCCCCGGGGGGGCCTTCACAGATACGCAGTATTTT
TRBJ1-2 - TRBV28 once CASSLGSWGYTF TGTGCCAGCAGTTTAGGCTCCTGGGGCTACACCTTC
TRBJ2-7 TRBD1 TRBV5-1 - CASSLAGVGQGAYEQYF TGCGCCAGCAGCTTGGCCGGCGTGGGACAGGGGGCCTACGAGCAGTACTTC
TRBJ2-7 - TRBV30 - CAWSLGATYEQYF TGTGCCTGGAGTTTGGGGGCAACCTACGAGCAGTACTTC
TRBJ2-3 TRBD2 TRBV4-1 - CASSPGGLAGGVADTQYF TGCGCCAGCAGCCCCGGAGGACTAGCGGGGGGTGTGGCAGATACGCAGTATTTT
TRBJ2-5 - TRBV7-2 - CASSLVRGWAETQYF TGTGCCAGCAGCTTAGTACGGGGATGGGCGGAGACCCAGTACTTC
TRBJ2-7 - TRBV29-1 - CSVEGEIPYEQYF TGCAGCGTTGAAGGGGAGATTCCCTACGAGCAGTACTTC
TRBJ1-1 TRBD1 TRBV6-5 - CASSYLTGGVGAEAFF TGTGCCAGCAGTTATTTAACAGGGGGCGTGGGCGCTGAAGCTTTCTTT
TRBJ2-7 - TRBV24-1 - CATGRRQAAYEQYF TGTGCCACCGGTCGCCGCCAGGCCGCCTACGAGCAGTACTTC
TRBJ1-1 - TRBV5-6 - CASSLWERGTEAFF TGTGCCAGCAGCTTGTGGGAGCGGGGCACTGAAGCTTTCTTT
TRBJ2-2 TRBD1 TRBV6-5 - CASTPQGLNTGELFF TGTGCCAGCACCCCACAGGGGCTGAACACCGGGGAGCTGTTTTTT
TRBJ1-2 - TRBV7-2 - CASSLSEGGYTF TGTGCCAGCAGCTTATCGGAGGGAGGCTACACCTTC
TRBJ2-5 - TRBV27 - CASGIGLGRETQYF TGTGCCAGCGGAATAGGGTTGGGGCGAGAGACCCAGTACTTC
TRBJ1-1 TRBD1 TRBV28 - CASSLPGQGRRNTEAFF TGTGCCAGCAGCCTCCCCGGACAGGGGCGTCGGAACACTGAAGCTTTCTTT
TRBJ1-3 - TRBV2 - CASSEVGGPGNTIYF TGTGCCAGCAGTGAAGTGGGGGGGCCGGGAAACACCATATATTTT
TRBJ2-3 TRBD2 TRBV27 - CASSPDSGGSQYF TGTGCCAGCAGTCCAGATAGCGGGGGGTCGCAGTATTTT
TRBJ1-1 - TRBV19 - CASSPQGSQVTEAFF TGTGCCAGTAGTCCACAGGGTTCTCAGGTCACTGAAGCTTTCTTT
TRBJ2-2 - TRBV9 few CASSPSDRNTGELFF TGTGCCAGCAGCCCCAGCGACAGGAACACCGGGGAGCTGTTTTTT
TRBJ1-2 - TRBV6-1 few CASSDPGSSNYGYTF TGTGCCAGCAGTGATCCGGGGAGCTCTAACTATGGCTACACCTTC
TRBJ1-2 - TRBV5-1 once CASSLGGQINYGYTF TGCGCCAGCAGCTTGGGGGGACAAATTAACTATGGCTACACCTTC